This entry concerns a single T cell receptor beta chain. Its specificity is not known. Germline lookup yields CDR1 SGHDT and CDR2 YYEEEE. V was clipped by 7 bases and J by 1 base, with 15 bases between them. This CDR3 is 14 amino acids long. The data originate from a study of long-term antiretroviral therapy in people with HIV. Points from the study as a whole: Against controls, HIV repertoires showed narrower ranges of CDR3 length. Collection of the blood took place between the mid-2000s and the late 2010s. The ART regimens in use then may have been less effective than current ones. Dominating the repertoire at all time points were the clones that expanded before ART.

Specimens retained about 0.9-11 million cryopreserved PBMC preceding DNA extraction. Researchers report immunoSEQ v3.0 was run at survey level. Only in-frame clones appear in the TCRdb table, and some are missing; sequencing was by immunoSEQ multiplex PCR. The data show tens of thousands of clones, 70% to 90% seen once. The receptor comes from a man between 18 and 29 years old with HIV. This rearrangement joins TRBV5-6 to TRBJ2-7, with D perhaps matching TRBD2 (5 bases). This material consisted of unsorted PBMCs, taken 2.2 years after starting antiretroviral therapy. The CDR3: CASRGSGMSYEQYF. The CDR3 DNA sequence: TGTGCCAGCCGAGGCTCGGGAATGTCCTACGAGCAGTACTTC.